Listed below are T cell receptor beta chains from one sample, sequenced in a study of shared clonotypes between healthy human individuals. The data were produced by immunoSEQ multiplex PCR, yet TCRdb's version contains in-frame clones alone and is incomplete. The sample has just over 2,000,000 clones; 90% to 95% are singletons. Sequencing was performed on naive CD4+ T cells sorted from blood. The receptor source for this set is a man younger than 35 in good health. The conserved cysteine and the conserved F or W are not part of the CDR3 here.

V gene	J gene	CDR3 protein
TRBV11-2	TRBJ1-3	ASSSGLGNTIY
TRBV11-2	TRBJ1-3	ASIPSGYSGNTIY
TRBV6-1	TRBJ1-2	ASSDFSYGYT
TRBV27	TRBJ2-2	ASSNQGSGELF
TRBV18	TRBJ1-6	ASSVWDSPNSPLH
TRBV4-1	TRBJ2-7	ASSQAPSRSYEQY
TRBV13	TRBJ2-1	ASSRRSGAYNEQF
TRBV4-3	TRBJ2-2	ASSQFENTGELF
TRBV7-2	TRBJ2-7	ASSSSGAPGGEQY
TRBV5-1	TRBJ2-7	ASGSGTSGEQY
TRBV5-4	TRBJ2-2	ASSPAGLAYANTGELF
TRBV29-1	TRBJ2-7	SVWGQESYEQY
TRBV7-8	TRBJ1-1	ASSSLVGTEAF
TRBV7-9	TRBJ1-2	ASSLTEGGYT
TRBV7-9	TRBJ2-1	ASSLVAVVNERF
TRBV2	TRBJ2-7	ASSEESPSLAEQY
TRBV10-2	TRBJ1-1	ASSESPVNSEAF
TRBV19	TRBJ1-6	ASKTTGLGNSPLH
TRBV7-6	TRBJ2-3	ASSLDSGQALDTQY
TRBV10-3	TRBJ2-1	AISERTSDANEQF
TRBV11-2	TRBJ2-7	ASSLENGGSYGQY
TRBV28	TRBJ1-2	ASSPRYNYGYT